This T cell receptor (beta chain) was identified during a study of blood T cell repertoires in COVID-19. Participant-reported clinical history was the basis for cohort assignment. The CDR3 runs 16 residues. Trimming took 2 bases from V and 2 from J, leaving 16 bases between them. Germline V gives CDR1 MNHEY, CDR2 SVGAGI. TCRdb's copy holds only in-frame clones and misses some; the assay was immunoSEQ multiplex PCR. The table shows approximately 450,000 clones, with about 90% occurring only once. The source is a woman aged 18-35 years with acute COVID-19. This chain connects TRBV6-5 to TRBJ2-7, with a possible D match to TRBD1 (5 bases). The sample consisted of PBMCs or T cells enriched from blood (not recorded which). CDR3 in DNA: TGTGCCAGCAGTTACGCCGTGGGTAGGGGAACCTACGAGCAGTACTTC. It encodes CASSYAVGRGTYEQYF.